At least ten counts were recorded for the clone carrying this T cell receptor beta chain. Its antigen is not known. This specimen comes from a study of Graves' ophthalmopathy and Graves' hyperthyroidism. Study as a whole: Peripheral blood was collected at initial diagnosis, before any treatment. The study, taken as a whole, reports: The model's ophthalmopathy progression predictions had just under 71% sensitivity and 72.22% specificity.

The CDR3 contains 14 residues. Germline V CDR1 and CDR2: ENHRY, SYGVKD. Using RNA transcripts, the TCR beta CDR3 regions were amplified. The library came from an HTBI-primed first-round RT-PCR and a second-round multiplex PCR. TCRdb reanalysed the multiplex PCR reads using MiXCR and keeps one entry per CDR3 protein. This repertoire shows about 660,000 distinct CDR3 sequences, 35% to 50% found once; its top ten account for 2.5% to 3.5%. The chain is built from TRBV10-3 and TRBJ2-2, with D possibly matching TRBD2 (6 bases). Material: peripheral blood. This clonotype was sampled from an adult man with Graves' ophthalmopathy. The DNA of the CDR3 is TGTGCATCTGGCAGGGAGGTACGGACCGGGGAGCTGTTTTTT. It yields the protein CASGREVRTGELFF.